This T cell receptor (beta chain) was obtained from a study of vaccination effects on CD4 cells after COVID-19. For the study at large: Antigen-specific CD4+ T cells were first expanded with viral peptide pools by the ViraFEST assay and only then sequenced. Study outcomes and limitations: After vaccination, at late timepoints, clones induced by infection and by vaccine contracted markedly.

Upon completion of around eleven days in culture, CD4+ T cells were isolated. Participants completed two doses of the BNT162b2 or mRNA-1273 vaccine. Neither prior SARS-CoV-2 infection nor positive nucleocapsid antibodies were present in the vaccine recipients. As concerns this clone: Its antigen is as yet unknown.

TCRdb's copy holds only in-frame clones and misses some; the assay was immunoSEQ multiplex PCR. The repertoire has approximately 60,000 clones, less than 80% of them found once; the top ten carry around 4%. Sample: CD4+ T cells from PBMCs cultured without peptide, taken after COVID-19 vaccination. This sequence originates from a human donor who received a COVID-19 vaccine.

Written as DNA, the CDR3 is TGTGCCCTAAAATCTAGCGGGAAATCCTACGAGCAGTACTTC. Encoded protein: CALKSSGKSYEQYF. The rearrangement joins TRBV30 to TRBJ2-7, with TRBD2 identical over 9 bases. Germline V gene lookup returns CDR1 GTSNPN and CDR2 SVGIG (reference sequence). The CDR3 has 14 residues. V was pared by 8 bases and J by 1 base, with 9 bases of the junction left unmatched.